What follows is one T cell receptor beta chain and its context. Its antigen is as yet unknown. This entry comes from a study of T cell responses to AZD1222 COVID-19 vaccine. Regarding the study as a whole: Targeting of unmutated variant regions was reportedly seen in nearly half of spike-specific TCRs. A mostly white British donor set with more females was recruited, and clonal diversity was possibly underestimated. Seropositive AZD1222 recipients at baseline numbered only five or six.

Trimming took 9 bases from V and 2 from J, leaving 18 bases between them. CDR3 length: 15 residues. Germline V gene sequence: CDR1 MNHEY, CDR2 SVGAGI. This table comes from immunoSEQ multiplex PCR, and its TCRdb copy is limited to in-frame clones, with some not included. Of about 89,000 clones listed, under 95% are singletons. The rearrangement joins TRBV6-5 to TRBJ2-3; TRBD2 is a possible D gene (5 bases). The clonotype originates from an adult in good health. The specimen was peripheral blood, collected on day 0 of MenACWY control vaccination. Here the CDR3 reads CASSTTTTFTDTQYF. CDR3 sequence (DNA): TGTGCCAGTTCGACTACCACCACCTTCACAGATACGCAGTATTTT.